The source of this T cell receptor (beta chain) is a study of blood T cell repertoires in COVID-19. For the study at large: Sites in the United States, Italy and Spain provided acute and convalescent COVID-19 samples. PBMCs, B-cell-depleted T cells, or T cells were the source of the cDNA or gDNA that made up the material.

The V and J ends lost 4 bases and 5 bases, in that order; junction bases with no gene match: 4. This CDR3 region has 14 residues. In germline, CDR1 is MNHNY, CDR2 SVGAGI (reference sequence). As originally analysed: Nucleated cell number was recorded as an estimate derived from reference gene primer amplification. Libraries were prepared by immunoSEQ multiplex PCR; TCRdb keeps only in-frame clonotypes and omits some of them. That table is the source of V, J and clone size, and D and trimming were worked out from the DNA. The sample has roughly 80,000 clones, 88% seen once. The source is a human donor in a cohort sampled during active COVID-19. Sequencing was performed on peripheral blood. The V and J genes are TRBV6-6 and TRBJ1-4; the match to TRBD1 covers 7 bases. The CDR3 nucleotides read TGTGCCAGCAGTTTGACAGGGCAAAATGAAAAACTGTTTTTT. This gives the protein CASSLTGQNEKLFF.